This T cell receptor (beta chain) originates from a study of cytomegalovirus exposure and HLA in healthy donors. Study-wide points: Donors belonging to an Asian-associated ancestry cluster reportedly showed fewer N-insertions in productive TCRs than the roughly 670-donor mean, according to what a later analysis found. In a later analysis, V- and J-gene trimming of beta chains associated with a DCLRE1C missense variant, replicated independently. Overall, around 160 TCR beta chains were annotated as cytomegalovirus-associated.

V gave up 2 bases and J gave up 2 bases; unmatched junction bases: 2. CDR1 and CDR2 from the germline V gene are SGHNT and YYREEE (reference sequence). This CDR3 has 14 amino acids. Primers: 60 Vbeta forward and 13 Jbeta reverse. Profiled with immunoSEQ multiplex PCR; TCRdb holds only in-frame clones, not every one. The table has 99,000 or so clones, about 9.5% seen once. There are a few counts of this clone. What it binds is unknown. This rearrangement joins TRBV5-4 to TRBJ1-1, with TRBD1 identical over 8 bases. Sequenced input: PBMCs. This receptor was taken from a middle-aged man in good health and CMV-seropositive. The CDR3 sequence is CASSLQGVNTEAFF. In nucleotides, the CDR3 is TGTGCCAGCAGCTTACAGGGGGTTAACACTGAAGCTTTCTTT.